This T cell receptor (beta chain) appears in the sequencing data of a study of a mutant IDH1 vaccine in newly diagnosed glioma. Time point denoted: baseline, week 1 (first vaccination visit). The sample's treatment: pre-vaccination baseline after standard-of-care therapy. The CDR3 contains 13 residues. Germline values: CDR1 GTSNPN, CDR2 SVGIG (reference sequence). Trimming removed 2 bases at V and 4 bases at J, with 10 bases between. TCRdb's copy holds only in-frame clones and misses some; the assay was immunoSEQ multiplex PCR. Found here are about 88,000 clones, around 79% of them singletons; the top ten hold roughly 5.3%.

The source of this sequence is a man between 35 and 55 years old with glioma. Some clones in this sample may be carry-over from other donors' samples. The sample in question was PBMCs, obtained from a glioma patient treated with radiotherapy, temozolomide or both. The rearrangement links TRBV30 to TRBJ2-3; the D is unclear. CDR3 bases: TGTGCCTGGAGTCGCCAGCCCGCAGATACGCAGTATTTT. It codes for CAWSRQPADTQYF.